This T cell receptor beta chain was identified in a study of blood T cells in healthy people across ages. With a J-beta primer mix and a sample-barcoded 5' primer, a second PCR ran about 7 to 12 cycles. Each CDR3 protein gets one entry after TCRdb re-called the 5' RACE reads with MiXCR. Here the sample spans 700,000 to 950,000 distinct CDR3 sequences, roughly 64% being singletons. Only a few counts were recorded for this clonotype. What it binds is unknown. Study outcomes and limitations: Age advanced and TCR beta diversity per million T cells fell, roughly linearly. TCR beta diversity was tightly associated with the proportion of naive T cells.

Sequenced: blood. This sequence originates from a man aged 30 to 39 in good health.

CDR3 bases: TGTGCCAGCAGTTTAAGCGACATCCAAAACATTCAGTACTTC. Amino acids: CASSLSDIQNIQYF. V usage is TRBV12-3 or TRBV12-4 and J usage is TRBJ2-4; D not resolved. V was trimmed by 2 bases and J by 5 bases, leaving 10 bases between them. The CDR3 length is 14 residues.